Listed below are T cell receptor beta chains from one sample, sequenced in a study of Graves' ophthalmopathy and Graves' hyperthyroidism. TCRdb redid the calling of the multiplex PCR reads with MiXCR, one entry per CDR3 protein. The table shows about 390,000 distinct CDR3 sequences, with about a sixth occurring only once. Sequenced sample: peripheral blood. The receptors come from an adult woman with stable Graves' hyperthyroidism. Both conserved end residues are part of each CDR3. The order of the fields is D gene, J gene, V gene, CDR3 protein. A D gene is named only where the DNA matches it firmly.

TRBD2	TRBJ2-7	TRBV18	CASSRTSERYEQYF
-	TRBJ2-2	TRBV24-1	CATRPGEQAGELFF
-	TRBJ2-4	TRBV28	CASSSGGNIKYF
-	TRBJ1-5	TRBV19	CASSMGAGSEPQHF
TRBD1	TRBJ1-1	TRBV12-3/TRBV12-4	CASSSGTGVPGNTEAFF
-	TRBJ1-2	TRBV29-1	CSVPTGGKDGYTF
-	TRBJ2-5	TRBV20-1	CSASRVGETQYF
-	TRBJ2-7	TRBV4-1	CASSQDREYSYEQYF
TRBD2	TRBJ2-7	TRBV6-1	CASRKTSGRAFEQYF
TRBD1	TRBJ2-7	TRBV7-9	CASSNKPGQAYYEQYF
-	TRBJ2-2	TRBV19	CASSIVAGGYTGELFF
-	TRBJ1-5	TRBV6-1	CASSEGWYQVLNQPQHF
-	TRBJ1-6	TRBV20-1	CSAPRGGSLNSPLHF
-	TRBJ2-5	TRBV28	CASSSPDWGFETQYF
-	TRBJ2-7	TRBV16	CASSQLETRSEQYF
-	TRBJ2-5	TRBV18	CASSPGRETQYF
-	TRBJ2-4	TRBV28	CASSLSWRLAKNIQYF
-	TRBJ1-5	TRBV29-1	CSYNRGDGQPQHF
-	TRBJ1-5	TRBV28	CASSLQVYSNQPQHF
-	TRBJ2-7	TRBV6-1	CASKQQGGPYEQYF
TRBD2	TRBJ2-7	TRBV12-3/TRBV12-4	CASSPTSGGNEQYF
-	TRBJ2-7	TRBV12-3/TRBV12-4	CASSLTGMGTYEQYF
-	TRBJ1-2	TRBV4-2	CASSQDSGTAYGYTF
-	TRBJ2-7	TRBV7-6	CASSLVRAPSSYEQYF
TRBD1	TRBJ1-1	TRBV20-1	CSASDRGSTEAFF
-	TRBJ2-3	TRBV6-5	CASSYSRAGGDTQYF
-	TRBJ2-2	TRBV6-5	CASMPRSGNTGELFF
TRBD1	TRBJ1-2	TRBV5-1	CASSSRTGLLPNYGYTF
-	TRBJ1-2	TRBV19	CASRIRANYGYTF
-	TRBJ1-1	TRBV12-3/TRBV12-4	CASRLGTTNTEAFF
-	TRBJ2-3	TRBV18	CASSPQATDTQYF
TRBD1	TRBJ1-1	TRBV19	CASTKQGRTEAFF
-	TRBJ2-7	TRBV20-1	CSASSGLARFYEQYF
-	TRBJ2-2	TRBV30	CAWSSGVGDTGELFF
-	TRBJ2-5	TRBV9	CASSERINGGETQYF